The present TCR beta chain was sequenced within a study of CD8 T cells in ankylosing spondylitis. Study results and limitations: Reports say disease-linked clones showed up significantly more in matched ankylosing spondylitis synovial fluid. Characteristic of ankylosing spondylitis blood, it appeared, was a TCR beta motif comprising eight highly homologous variants. Some motif variants were previously reported in reactive arthritis synovial fluid and blood.

Quantitative molecular-barcoded 5'-RACE generated the TCR beta libraries. TCRdb used MiXCR to reprocess the 5' RACE reads, holding one entry per CDR3 protein. The sample consists of tens of thousands of distinct CDR3 sequences, about 8.3% of them appearing once. Germline loops: CDR1 SNHLY, CDR2 FYNNEI. The CDR3 has 15 residues. V lost 5 bases, J lost 7 bases, and 14 bases stayed unmatched. Notes on this clonotype: Its antigen is still unknown.

The chain employs TRBV2 and TRBJ2-7; 7 nucleotides line up with TRBD2. Sequencing was performed on blood, either unsorted or a sorted T cell fraction (not recorded which). The source is a male donor with ankylosing spondylitis. CDR3 sequence (DNA): TGTGCCAGCAGTTCTAGCGGAGCTCCGGTACAGGAGCAGTACGTC. Translation: CASSSSGAPVQEQYV.